A single sample gave rise to the 29 T cell receptor beta chains below, sequenced in a study of breast tumors, draining lymph nodes, adjacent tissues. The lymph nodes were axillary draining lymph nodes from breast cancer patients. Each CDR3 protein is one row after TCRdb ran MiXCR on the multiplex PCR reads. The sample records over 150,000 distinct CDR3 sequences, about 33% being singletons. Sequencing was performed on axillary lymph node tissue. Receptors were obtained from a female donor with breast cancer. Some clones in this sample may be carry-over from other donors' samples.

V is TRBV6-1 and J is TRBJ2-3; D perhaps matches TRBD1 (6 bases). V lost 5 bases and J 2 bases, leaving 14 bases between the germline ends. The CDR3 has 15 amino acids. CDR1 is MNHNS and CDR2 is SASEGT in the germline V gene. Here the CDR3 DNA reads TGTGCCAGCAGTACCCCAGGGGACCCCACAGATACGCAGTATTTT. Its protein is CASSTPGDPTDTQYF.

As to this clonotype: A junction end diverges from the germline sequence, so it may reflect a read error. The rearrangement uses TRBV6-2 or TRBV6-3 and TRBJ2-5; D is unresolved. The germline V gene has CDR1 MNHEY and CDR2 SVGEGT. CDR3 length equals 13 residues. The CDR3 sequence is CASSHSILETQYF. The CDR3, as DNA: TGTGCCAGCAGTCACTCGATCCTTGAGACCCAGTACTTC.

There are many counts of this clonotype. The J gene is TRBJ2-7, the V gene TRBV15; maybe TRBD1 (5 bases). The CDR3 extends over 15 amino acids. The V gene lost 0 bases and the J gene lost 2 bases, with 11 bases spanning the gap. The germline gives CDR1 LNHNV, CDR2 YYDKDF (reference sequence). CDR3 region: CATSREKGKTYEQYF. As DNA, the CDR3 is TGTGCCACCAGCAGAGAAAAGGGGAAAACCTACGAGCAGTACTTC.

This clonotype was detected many times. The chain employs TRBV20-1 and TRBJ1-4; 11 bases map to TRBD1. V trimming: 6 bases; J trimming: 6 bases; junction bases outside the gene matches: 9. The CDR3 has 15 amino acids. Germline lookup yields CDR1 DFQATT and CDR2 SNEGSKA (reference sequence). CDR3 amino acids: CSAGDRGQGDEKLFF. The CDR3 region has the DNA TGCAGTGCAGGAGATAGGGGACAGGGGGATGAAAAACTGTTTTTT.

This clonotype has a count of ten or more. The chain has TRBV5-6 and TRBJ2-7; TRBD2 agrees at 10 bases. The CDR3 is 14 residues long. Trimming at V came to 4 bases and at J to 1 base, leaving 2 bases not matched to a gene. Germline V gene sequence: CDR1 SGHDT, CDR2 YYEEEE. CDR3 amino acids: CASSQRGGSYEQYF. The CDR3 DNA sequence: TGTGCCAGCAGCCAGCGGGGGGGATCCTACGAGCAGTACTTC.

This clonotype was seen a handful of times. This may come from a read error, since a much larger clone is one base off. V gene TRBV6-1 combines with J gene TRBJ1-5, with TRBD1 matching over 10 bases. The V gene end was trimmed by 5 bases and the J gene end by 4 bases; junction bases not matched to a gene: 8. This CDR3 has 16 amino acids. The germline V gene encodes CDR1 MNHNS and CDR2 SASEGT. The CDR3 bases are TGTGCCAGCAGTCCAATGGGGGACAGGGGAAATCAGCCCCAGCATTTT. Its translation is CASSPMGDRGNQPQHF.

This clonotype has ten or more counts. V is TRBV6-1 and J is TRBJ2-5; the D gene could be TRBD1 or TRBD2 (6 bases each). The length of the CDR3 is 13 residues. Germline V gene data show CDR1 as MNHNS and CDR2 as SASEGT. V lost 7 bases to trimming and J lost 4 bases, with 13 bases between them. The CDR3 reads CASTYGGPETQYF. CDR3 DNA sequence: TGTGCCAGCACATATGGGGGGCCAGAGACCCAGTACTTC.

This clonotype was counted a few times. This may arise from a read error, as a much more abundant clone is one base away. The genes are TRBV5-8 and TRBJ2-7; the D is unclear. The germline CDR1 and CDR2 sequences are SGHTS and YDEGEE. Trimming took off 4 bases at V and 6 bases at J, with 14 bases between the two ends. The CDR3 length is 13 residues. CDR3 amino acids: CASSRARAGEQYF. The CDR3 bases are TGTGCCAGCAGCCGCGCTAGGGCCGGCGAGCAGTACTTC. The full variable domain, its missing parts supplied by reference TRBV5-8 and TRBJ2-7, is EAGVTQSPTHLIKTRGQQATLRCSPISGHTSVYWYQQALGLGLQFLLWYDEGEERNRGNFPPRFSGRQFPNYSSELNVNALELEDSALYLCASSRARAGEQYFGPGTRLTVT.

To note about this clonotype: The junction departs from the called germline gene at one end, perhaps through a read error. CDR3 sequence reads: CASSAYGSNQPQHF. The CDR3 DNA follows: TGCGCATCGTCCGCTTACGGTAGCAATCAGCCCCAGCATTTT. The chain is built from TRBV6-2 or TRBV6-3 and TRBJ1-5; D is unclear. Germline assignment: CDR1 MNHEY and CDR2 SVGEGT. The CDR3 extends over 14 amino acids.

The V call is TRBV2, the J call TRBJ2-7, with a tentative D call TRBD2 (6 bases). This CDR3 contains 14 residues. V was clipped by 11 bases and J by 2 bases, with 19 bases between them. The V gene's germline CDR1 is SNHLY and CDR2 FYNNEI. The CDR3 sequence: CAGAVDGGPYEQYF. The CDR3 DNA sequence: TGTGCCGGGGCTGTTGACGGGGGACCCTACGAGCAGTACTTC.

The table lists this clonotype with many counts. V usage is TRBV19 and J usage is TRBJ2-2, with D maybe TRBD1 (6 bases). The CDR3 spans 15 residues. The V gene's germline CDR1 is LNHDA and CDR2 SQIVND (reference sequence). Between the trimmed V and J ends, which lost 7 bases and 6 bases, there was a span of 18 bases. In nucleotides, the CDR3 is TGTGCCAGTATGGGGGCAGCCCTATCCGCCGGGGAGCTGTTTTTT. Translated: CASMGAALSAGELFF.

V and J are TRBV24-1 and TRBJ2-2; 9 bases align to TRBD2. The CDR3 extends over 15 amino acids. Germline CDR1 and CDR2: KGHDR and SFDVKD. V shed 3 bases and J 6 bases; nucleotides not matched to a gene: 4. The CDR3 reads CATSDHTSGPGELFF. DNA for the CDR3: TGTGCCACCAGTGATCATACTAGCGGGCCCGGGGAGCTGTTTTTT.

The chain recombines TRBV19 with TRBJ2-3, with D maybe TRBD1 (5 bases). The CDR3 runs to 14 residues. Germline CDR1 is LNHDA and CDR2 is SQIVND (reference sequence). V lost 3 bases and J lost 2, with 9 bases in between. The CDR3 DNA reads TGTGCCAGTAGTATTACGACAGTCACAGATACGCAGTATTTT. Its protein is CASSITTVTDTQYF.

The gene calls are TRBV16 and TRBJ1-1, with D maybe TRBD1 (5 bases). The germline V gene has CDR1 KGHSY and CDR2 FQNENV. The CDR3 consists of 17 residues. The ends were cut back, 1 base at V and 1 base at J, with 16 bases in the middle. CDR3 protein: CASSQYGASGANTEAFF. The CDR3 bases are TGTGCCAGCAGCCAATACGGGGCCTCGGGAGCGAACACTGAAGCTTTCTTT.

This clonotype was counted once. A clone one base away is much larger, so this may be a read error. This chain connects TRBV10-3 to TRBJ2-7, with 8 bases lining up with TRBD2. The CDR3 has 15 amino acids. Germline V gives CDR1 ENHRY, CDR2 SYGVKD. CDR3 protein: CASSGQRESCYEQYF. In DNA, the CDR3 is TGTGCCAGCAGTGGGCAGCGGGAGTCTTGCTACGAGCAGTACTTC.

CDR3 nucleotide sequence: TGTGCCAGCAGCTTACTGGGGAATGAAAAACTGTTTTTT. Its translation: CASSLLGNEKLFF. This sequence joins TRBV11-2 and TRBJ1-4; D uncertain. Germline V gives CDR1 SGHAT, CDR2 FQNNGV. The CDR3 runs to 13 residues. Trimming took off 2 bases at V and 5 bases at J, with 6 bases between the two ends. The variable domain in full, with the rest retrieved from reference TRBV11-2 and TRBJ1-4, is EAGVAQSPRYKIIEKRQSVAFWCNPISGHATLYWYQQILGQGPKLLIQFQNNGVVDDSQLPKDRFSAERLKGVDSTLKIQPAKLEDSAVYLCASSLLGNEKLFFGSGTQLSVL.

This clonotype was counted at least ten times. This sequence joins TRBV12-3 or TRBV12-4 and TRBJ2-1; 10 bases line up with TRBD1. V dropped 6 bases and J dropped 3; count of bases not matched to a gene: 11. The CDR3 is 17 amino acids. The CDR3 region has the DNA TGTGCCAGCAGCTCGCCCGGGACAGGGGTTAACTACAATGAGCAGTTCTTC. It yields the protein CASSSPGTGVNYNEQFF.

There are many counts of this clonotype. The rearrangement uses TRBV5-6 and TRBJ2-3; TRBD1 or TRBD2 may be the D gene (5 bases each). There are 15 residues in the CDR3. Germline CDR1 reads SGHDT; CDR2 reads YYEEEE. V was cut by 4 bases and J by 2 bases, with 14 bases left in between. CDR3 nucleotides: TGTGCCAGCAGCGTAGGGACGACGTACACAGATACGCAGTATTTT. Translating gives CASSVGTTYTDTQYF.

In this sample, this clonotype turned up a few times. V usage is TRBV6-2 or TRBV6-3 and J usage is TRBJ2-1, with a possible D match to TRBD2 (7 bases). The CDR3 runs to 14 residues. CDR1 and CDR2 (germline): MNHEY, SVGEGT. Between the trimmed V and J ends, which lost 5 bases and 9 bases, there was a span of 17 bases. The CDR3 spells CASSTTSGGREQFF. The CDR3 DNA sequence: TGTGCCAGCAGTACCACCTCGGGGGGCCGTGAGCAGTTCTTC.

In this sample, this clonotype turned up many times. The rearrangement joins TRBV20-1 to TRBJ2-1, with 9 positions matching TRBD2. Germline loops: CDR1 DFQATT, CDR2 SNEGSKA (reference sequence). J lost 7 bases, V lost 0 bases, and 13 bases had no gene match. This CDR3 has 17 amino acids. DNA of the CDR3: TGCAGTGCTAGAGATTCTCTGCAGCCTAGCGGGATTAATGAGCAGTTCTTC. Residues: CSARDSLQPSGINEQFF.

Remarks on this clonotype: A much larger clone differs by one base, so this may be a read error. V and J are TRBV5-4 and TRBJ1-3; a possible D gene is TRBD1 (6 bases). The CDR3 contains 15 residues. Germline CDR1 reads SGHNT; CDR2 reads YYREEE (reference sequence). Deletions cut 4 bases from V and 8 bases from J, with 19 bases between. CDR3 in DNA: TGTGCCAGCAGCCGGGGGTCAGGGGAGGGAGACACCATATATTTT. Its protein is CASSRGSGEGDTIYF. The full variable domain, with the rest looked up from reference TRBV5-4 and TRBJ1-3, is ETGVTQSPTHLIKTRGQQVTLRCSSQSGHNTVSWYQQALGQGPQFIFQYYREEENGRGNFPPRFSGLQFPNYSSELNVNALELDDSALYLCASSRGSGEGDTIYFGEGSWLTVV.

The chain recombines TRBV5-6 with TRBJ2-1, with TRBD2 matching 8 bases. This CDR3 is 14 amino acids long. The trim removed 4 bases at V and 7 bases at J, leaving 7 bases unmatched. Germline V gives CDR1 SGHDT, CDR2 YYEEEE. CDR3: CASSAREGGNEQFF. The CDR3 DNA reads as TGTGCCAGCAGCGCCCGGGAGGGAGGGAATGAGCAGTTCTTC.

This clonotype occurred many times. This sequence may be a read error, since a much larger clone differs from it by one base. This chain joins TRBV6-2 or TRBV6-3 and TRBJ1-6; D uncertain. Germline V gene sequence: CDR1 MNHEY, CDR2 SVGEGT. This CDR3 comprises 15 residues. The ends were cut back, 5 bases at V and 4 bases at J, with 12 bases in the middle. This CDR3 is CASSPTTTYNSPLHF. CDR3 in DNA: TGTGCCAGCAGTCCCACCACTACGTATAATTCACCCCTCCACTTT.

V and J are TRBV2 and TRBJ1-4; D unresolved. This CDR3 comprises 14 residues. Trimming pared 3 bases from V and 5 bases from J, leaving 10 bases between. Germline-derived CDR1 and CDR2 are SNHLY and FYNNEI. The DNA of the CDR3 is TGTGCCAGCAGTGAGGCTAGCGGGAATGAAAAACTGTTTTTT. This encodes CASSEASGNEKLFF.

In this sample, this clonotype turned up many times. This chain joins TRBV7-2 and TRBJ1-5; D gene ambiguous. V dropped 2 bases and J dropped 6 bases, with 8 bases sitting between them. The V gene's germline CDR1 is SGHTA and CDR2 FQGNSA. The CDR3 contains 13 residues. CDR3 nucleotides: TGTGCCAGCAGCTTAAGTGTACCTCAGCCCCAGCATTTT. Amino acid sequence: CASSLSVPQPQHF.

This clonotype has at least ten counts. The chain uses TRBV12-5 and TRBJ1-2; the D is unclear. The V gene's germline CDR1 is LGHNT and CDR2 FRNRAP. The CDR3 runs to 11 residues. V dropped 1 base and J dropped 9 bases, with 6 bases sitting between them. CDR3 DNA: TGTGCTAGTGGTTTGGCCAGAAGCTACACCTTC. This translates into CASGLARSYTF.

J is TRBJ1-2 and V is TRBV11-3; D remains unclear. Trimming stripped 5 bases from V and 4 bases from J, with 20 bases between. This CDR3 has 16 residues. From germline, CDR1 is SGHNT and CDR2 YENEEA. This chain's CDR3 is CASSLGWGSLVYGYTF. The DNA for the CDR3 is TGTGCCAGCAGCCTTGGGTGGGGATCTTTGGTCTATGGCTACACCTTC.

This clonotype appeared many times. V gene TRBV12-5 combines with J gene TRBJ2-3; 8 positions agree with TRBD2. With 8 bases clipped from V and 1 base from J, the junction kept 5 bases outside the gene matches. The CDR3 extends over 14 amino acids. In germline, CDR1 is LGHNT, CDR2 FRNRAP. CDR3 DNA sequence: TGTGCTAGTCGTAGCGGGGTTGGCACAGATACGCAGTATTTT. Translation gives CASRSGVGTDTQYF.

The J gene is TRBJ2-5, the V gene TRBV18; D tentatively fits TRBD1 or TRBD2 (5 bases each). V lost 3 bases and J lost 3, with 11 bases in between. The CDR3 length is 14 residues. The germline gives CDR1 KGHSH, CDR2 LQKENI. CDR3 sequence (DNA): TGTGCCAGCTCACCGGGACGGGCCGAAGAGACCCAGTACTTC. This translates into CASSPGRAEETQYF. Complete variable domain (other parts from reference TRBV18 and TRBJ2-5): NAGVMQNPRHLVRRRGQEARLRCSPMKGHSHVYWYRQLPEEGLKFMVYLQKENIIDESGMPKERFSAEFPKEGPSILRIQQVVRGDSAAYFCASSPGRAEETQYFGPGTRLLVL.